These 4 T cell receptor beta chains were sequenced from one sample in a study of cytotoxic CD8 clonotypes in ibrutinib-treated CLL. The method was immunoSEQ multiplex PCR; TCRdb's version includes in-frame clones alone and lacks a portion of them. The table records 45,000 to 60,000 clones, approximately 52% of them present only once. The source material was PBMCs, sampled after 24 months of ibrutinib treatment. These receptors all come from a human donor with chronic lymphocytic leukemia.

The CDR3 loop is CASSLIVGATGELFF. The CDR3 nucleotides read TGCGCCAGCAGCTTGATCGTCGGGGCTACCGGGGAGCTGTTTTTT. This chain links TRBV5-1 with TRBJ2-2; D might be TRBD1 or TRBD2, each matching 5 bases. Germline CDR1 SGHRS, CDR2 YFSETQ. Trimming took off 1 base at V and 5 bases at J, with 12 bases between the two ends. CDR3 length equals 15 residues.

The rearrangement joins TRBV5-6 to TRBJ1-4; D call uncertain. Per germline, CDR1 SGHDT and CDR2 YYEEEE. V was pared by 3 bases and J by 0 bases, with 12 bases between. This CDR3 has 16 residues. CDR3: CASSSPTEATNEKLFF. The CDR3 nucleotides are TGTGCCAGCAGCTCCCCGACGGAAGCAACTAATGAAAAACTGTTTTTT.

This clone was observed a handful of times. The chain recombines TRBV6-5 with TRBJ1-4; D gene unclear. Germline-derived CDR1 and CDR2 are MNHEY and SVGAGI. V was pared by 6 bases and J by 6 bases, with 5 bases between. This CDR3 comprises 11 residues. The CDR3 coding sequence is TGTGCCAGCAGGTCCTATGAAAAACTGTTTTTT. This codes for CASRSYEKLFF.

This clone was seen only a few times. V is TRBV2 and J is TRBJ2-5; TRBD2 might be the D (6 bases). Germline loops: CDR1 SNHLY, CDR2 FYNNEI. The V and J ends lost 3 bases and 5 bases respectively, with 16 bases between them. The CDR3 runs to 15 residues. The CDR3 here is CASSEGGGPWETQYF. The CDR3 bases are TGTGCCAGCAGTGAGGGGGGTGGGCCATGGGAGACCCAGTACTTC.